The next 3 T cell receptor beta chains were all read from a single sample in a study of CD8 T cells in ankylosing spondylitis. These receptors are not linked to any known antigen. Broader study findings: A motif of 7 to 9 highly homologous TCR beta variants was seen as apparently characteristic of ankylosing spondylitis blood.

One entry per CDR3 protein, called by TCRdb with MiXCR from the 5' RACE reads. The table lists about 440,000 distinct CDR3 sequences, roughly 18% of them singletons. The specimen sequenced was blood, either unsorted or a sorted T cell fraction (not recorded which). The receptor source for this set is a male donor with ankylosing spondylitis.

This clonotype was recorded a few times. The chain uses TRBV7-2 and TRBJ1-6, with a weak D call TRBD1 (5 bases). The germline V and J ends were trimmed by 2 bases and 4 bases, with 9 bases remaining between them. Germline values: CDR1 SGHTA, CDR2 FQGNSA. This CDR3 contains 15 residues. The CDR3 bases are TGTGCCAGCAGCTTACCCGGGACGTATAATTCACCCCTCCACTTT. Protein product: CASSLPGTYNSPLHF.

This clonotype is classed as medium-sized. V and J are TRBV20-1 and TRBJ2-1; TRBD2 matches at 11 bases. The CDR3 extends over 18 amino acids. V was pared by 2 bases and J by 0 bases, with 9 bases of the junction left unmatched. Germline CDR1 DFQATT, CDR2 SNEGSKA (reference sequence). CDR3 bases: TGCAGTGCTAGAACAATTAGCGGGAGGGCCGGCTCCTACAATGAGCAGTTCTTC. Translated, it gives CSARTISGRAGSYNEQFF.

J is TRBJ2-6 and V is TRBV19, with D possibly TRBD2 on 5 matching bases. CDR3 length: 17 residues. V dropped 1 base and J dropped 4 bases, with 14 bases sitting between them. Germline lookup yields CDR1 LNHDA and CDR2 SQIVND (reference sequence). DNA of the CDR3: TGTGCCAGTAGTATAGCCGACATCCCGGGGGGGGCCAACGTCCTGACTTTC. Protein sequence: CASSIADIPGGANVLTF.